This entry concerns a single TCR beta chain. Sequencing used immunoSEQ multiplex PCR; TCRdb keeps in-frame clones, though not all of them. Of tens of thousands of clones listed, around 85% are singletons. This entry belongs to a study of blood T cell repertoires in COVID-19. CDR3 size: 15 residues. The V and J ends lost 2 bases and 9 bases, in that order; junction bases with no gene match: 9. Germline CDR1 reads SNHLY; CDR2 reads FYNNEI. The sample was peripheral blood. The J gene is TRBJ1-5, the V gene TRBV2; 8 bases match TRBD1. The TCR was taken from a man aged 50 to 60 with acute or convalescent COVID-19. CDR3 sequence reads: CASSELGGQEGPQHF. The CDR3 DNA reads as TGTGCCAGCAGTGAATTAGGGGGACAGGAGGGGCCCCAGCATTTT.